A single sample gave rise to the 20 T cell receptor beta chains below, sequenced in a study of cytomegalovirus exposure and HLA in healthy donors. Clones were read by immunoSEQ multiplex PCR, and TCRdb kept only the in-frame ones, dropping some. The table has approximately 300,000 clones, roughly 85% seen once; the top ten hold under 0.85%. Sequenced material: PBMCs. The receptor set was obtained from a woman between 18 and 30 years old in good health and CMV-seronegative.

CDR3 DNA: TGTGCCAGCAGCAGGGAGGGGCTGAACACCGGGGAGCTGTTTTTT. Its translation is CASSREGLNTGELFF. The chain couples TRBV21-1 to TRBJ2-2; the table's D call of TRBD2 was not tested on the DNA. TRBV21-1 is listed as a pseudogene. The CDR3 sequence is 15 residues long.

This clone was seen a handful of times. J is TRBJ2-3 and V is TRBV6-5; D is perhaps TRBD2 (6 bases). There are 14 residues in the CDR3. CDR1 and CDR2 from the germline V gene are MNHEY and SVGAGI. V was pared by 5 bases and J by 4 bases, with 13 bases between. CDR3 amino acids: CASSDYGGADTQYF. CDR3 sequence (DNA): TGTGCCAGCAGTGACTACGGAGGGGCAGATACGCAGTATTTT.

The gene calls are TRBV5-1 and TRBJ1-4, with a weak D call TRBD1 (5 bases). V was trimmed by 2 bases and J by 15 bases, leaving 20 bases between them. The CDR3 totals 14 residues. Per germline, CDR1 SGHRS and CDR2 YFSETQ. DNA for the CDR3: TGCGCCAGCAGCTTACCATCCGGGACGGGGAGGTTGTTTTTT. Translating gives CASSLPSGTGRLFF.

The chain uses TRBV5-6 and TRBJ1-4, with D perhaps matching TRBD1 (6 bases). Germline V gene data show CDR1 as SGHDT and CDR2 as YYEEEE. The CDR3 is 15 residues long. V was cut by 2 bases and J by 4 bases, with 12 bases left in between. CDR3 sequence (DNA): TGTGCCAGCAGCTTAAGACAGGTCCTTAATGAAAAACTGTTTTTT. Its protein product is CASSLRQVLNEKLFF. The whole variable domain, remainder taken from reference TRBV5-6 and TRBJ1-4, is DAGVTQSPTHLIKTRGQQVTLRCSPKSGHDTVSWYQQALGQGPQFIFQYYEEEERQRGNFPDRFSGHQFPNYSSELNVNALLLGDSALYLCASSLRQVLNEKLFFGSGTQLSVL.

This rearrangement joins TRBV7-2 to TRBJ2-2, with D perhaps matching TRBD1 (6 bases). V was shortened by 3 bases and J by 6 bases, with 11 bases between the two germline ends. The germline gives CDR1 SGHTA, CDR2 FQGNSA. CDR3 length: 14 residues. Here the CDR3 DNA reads TGTGCCAGCAGCTTTGATGAGGGGGCCGGGGAGCTGTTTTTT. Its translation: CASSFDEGAGELFF. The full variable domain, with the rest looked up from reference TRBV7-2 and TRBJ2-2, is GAGVSQSPSNKVTEKGKDVELRCDPISGHTALYWYRQSLGQGLEFLIYFQGNSAPDKSGLPSDRFSAERTGGSVSTLTIQRTQQEDSAVYLCASSFDEGAGELFFGEGSRLTVL.

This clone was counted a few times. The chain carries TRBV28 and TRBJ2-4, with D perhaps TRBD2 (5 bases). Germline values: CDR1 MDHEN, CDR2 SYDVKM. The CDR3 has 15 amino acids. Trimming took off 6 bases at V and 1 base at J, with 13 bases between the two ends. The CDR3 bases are TGTGCCAGCAGGCCGCCCGGACTGGCCAAAAACATTCAGTACTTC. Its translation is CASRPPGLAKNIQYF.

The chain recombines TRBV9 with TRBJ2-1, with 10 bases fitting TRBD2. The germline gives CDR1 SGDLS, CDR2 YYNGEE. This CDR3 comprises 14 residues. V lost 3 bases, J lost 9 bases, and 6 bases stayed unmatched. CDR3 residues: CASSGSSGRTEQFF. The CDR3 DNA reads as TGTGCCAGCAGCGGTTCTAGCGGGAGAACTGAGCAGTTCTTC.

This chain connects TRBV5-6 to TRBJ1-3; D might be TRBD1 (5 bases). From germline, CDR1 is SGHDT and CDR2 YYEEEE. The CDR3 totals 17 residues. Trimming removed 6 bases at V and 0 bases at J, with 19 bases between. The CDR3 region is CASTGVRGDGSGNTIYF. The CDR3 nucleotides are TGTGCCAGCACCGGGGTTCGGGGGGACGGCTCTGGAAACACCATATATTTT.

The CDR3 protein is CASSLDREIDYTF. CDR3 nucleotide sequence: TGTGCCAGCAGCCTGGACAGGGAGATCGACTACACCTTC. The chain uses TRBV5-4 and TRBJ1-2, with 8 bases aligning to TRBD1. CDR1 and CDR2 from the germline V gene are SGHNT and YYREEE (reference sequence). J was trimmed by 10 bases and V by 4 bases; bases with no gene match: 9. This CDR3 contains 13 residues.

In nucleotides, the CDR3 is TGTGCCTGGAGTGGACTAGCGGGAGTTACGCAGTATTTT. As protein: CAWSGLAGVTQYF. This chain uses TRBV30 with TRBJ2-3; 12 bases are shared with TRBD2. Germline V gene sequence: CDR1 GTSNPN, CDR2 SVGIG (reference sequence). The CDR3 covers 13 residues. Losses at the gene ends were 1 base for V and 8 bases for J; bases not matched to a gene: 1. The full variable domain, its missing parts supplied by reference TRBV30 and TRBJ2-3, is SQTIHQWPATLVQPVGSPLSLECTVEGTSNPNLYWYRQAAGRGLQLLFYSVGIGQISSEVPQNLSASRPQDRQFILSSKKLLLSDSGFYLCAWSGLAGVTQYFGPGTRLTVL.

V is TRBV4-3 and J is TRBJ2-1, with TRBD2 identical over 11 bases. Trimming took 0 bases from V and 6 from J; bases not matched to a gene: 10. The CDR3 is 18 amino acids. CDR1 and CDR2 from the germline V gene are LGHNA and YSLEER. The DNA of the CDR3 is TGCGCCAGCAGCCAAGATTTGGGGCTAGCGGGAGGAATCAATGAGCAGTTCTTC. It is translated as CASSQDLGLAGGINEQFF.

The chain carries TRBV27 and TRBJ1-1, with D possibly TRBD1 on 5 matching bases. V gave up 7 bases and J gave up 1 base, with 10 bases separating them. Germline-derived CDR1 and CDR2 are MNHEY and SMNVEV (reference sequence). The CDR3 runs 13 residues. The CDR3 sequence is CASMARANTEAFF. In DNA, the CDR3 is TGTGCCAGCATGGCCAGGGCGAACACTGAAGCTTTCTTT.

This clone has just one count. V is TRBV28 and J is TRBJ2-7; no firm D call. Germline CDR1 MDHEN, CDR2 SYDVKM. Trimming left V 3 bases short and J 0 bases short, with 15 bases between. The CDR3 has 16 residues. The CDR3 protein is CASSFSADWSSYEQYF. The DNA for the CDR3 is TGTGCCAGCAGTTTCTCGGCGGATTGGAGCTCCTACGAGCAGTACTTC.

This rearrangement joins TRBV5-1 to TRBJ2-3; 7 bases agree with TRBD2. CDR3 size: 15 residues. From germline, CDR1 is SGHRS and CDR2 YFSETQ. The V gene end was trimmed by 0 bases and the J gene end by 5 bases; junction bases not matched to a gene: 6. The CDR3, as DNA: TGCGCCAGCAGCTTGGCCCCAGGGAGGGGAGATACGCAGTATTTT. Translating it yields CASSLAPGRGDTQYF.

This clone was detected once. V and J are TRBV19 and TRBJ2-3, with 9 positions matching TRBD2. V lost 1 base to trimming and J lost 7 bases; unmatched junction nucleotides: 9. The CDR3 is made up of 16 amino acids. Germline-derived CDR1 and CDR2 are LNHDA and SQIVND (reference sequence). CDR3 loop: CASSIGISGRQYTQYF. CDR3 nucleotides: TGTGCCAGTAGTATAGGCATCAGCGGGAGGCAATATACGCAGTATTTT.

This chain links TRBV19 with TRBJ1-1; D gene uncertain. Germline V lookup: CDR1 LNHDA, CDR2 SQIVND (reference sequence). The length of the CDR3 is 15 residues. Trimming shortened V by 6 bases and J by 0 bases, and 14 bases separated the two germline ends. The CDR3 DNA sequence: TGTGCCAGTAGGATGAACAGAGACATGAACACTGAAGCTTTCTTT. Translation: CASRMNRDMNTEAFF.

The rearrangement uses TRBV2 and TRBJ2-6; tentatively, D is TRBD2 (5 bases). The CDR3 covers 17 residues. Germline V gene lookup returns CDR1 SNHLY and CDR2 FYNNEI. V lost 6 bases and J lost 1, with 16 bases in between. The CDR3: CASSGGRRPSGANVLTF. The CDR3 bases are TGTGCCAGCAGCGGAGGTAGGAGGCCATCTGGGGCCAACGTCCTGACTTTC.

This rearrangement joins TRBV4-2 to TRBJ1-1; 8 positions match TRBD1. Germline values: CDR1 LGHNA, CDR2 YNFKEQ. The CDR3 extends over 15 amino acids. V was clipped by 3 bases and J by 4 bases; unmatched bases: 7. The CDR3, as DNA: TGTGCCAGCAGCCAGCCGCAGGGGGCAGGCACTGAAGCTTTCTTT. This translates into CASSQPQGAGTEAFF.

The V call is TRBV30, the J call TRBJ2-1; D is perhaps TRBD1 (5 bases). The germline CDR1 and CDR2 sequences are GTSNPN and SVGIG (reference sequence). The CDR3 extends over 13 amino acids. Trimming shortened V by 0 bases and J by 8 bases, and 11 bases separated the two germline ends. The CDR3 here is CAWSVGALDEQFF. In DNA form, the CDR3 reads TGTGCCTGGAGTGTAGGGGCTCTGGATGAGCAGTTCTTC.

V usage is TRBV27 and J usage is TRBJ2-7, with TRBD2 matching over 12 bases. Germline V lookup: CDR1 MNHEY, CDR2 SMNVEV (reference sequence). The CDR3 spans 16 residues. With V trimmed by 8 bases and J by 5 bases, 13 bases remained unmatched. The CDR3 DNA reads TGTGCCAGCGCCGACCTAGCGGGAGGGCCCGTCCACGAGCAGTACTTC. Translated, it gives CASADLAGGPVHEQYF.